This entry lists 14 T cell receptor beta chains sequenced from one sample in a study of CD8+CD57+ T cells in acquired aplastic anemia. Genomic DNA was employed as the template in profiling TCR beta VDJ and CDR3. In TCRdb, the reads were re-called with MiXCR into one record per CDR3 protein. The sample includes a few hundred thousand distinct CDR3 sequences, around 82% seen only once; the top ten take about 41%. The sequenced patients had an expansion of CD8+CD57+ cells seen by flow cytometry. The sample consisted of sorted CD4+, CD8+, or CD8+CD57+ T cells (not recorded which) from PBMCs. Receptor source: a human donor with aplastic anemia.

This clonotype was detected once. Compared with germline, one end of the junction differs, possibly owing to a read error. The V call is TRBV7-3, the J call TRBJ2-7; possible D gene TRBD2, 5 bases. CDR1 and CDR2 (germline): SGHTA, FQGTGA. CDR3 size: 14 residues. DNA for the CDR3: TGTGCCACCAGCGGACCGGGCGTAGCCTACGCGCAGTACTTC. Translating gives CATSGPGVAYAQYF.

The CDR3 sequence: CASSRYTEETQYF. The CDR3 coding sequence is TGTGCCAGCAGCCGATATACGGAAGAGACCCAGTACTTC. The chain uses TRBV7-2 and TRBJ2-5; no clear D. Germline V gene data show CDR1 as SGHTA and CDR2 as FQGNSA. The CDR3 is 13 amino acids. V was trimmed by 5 bases and J by 3 bases, leaving 10 bases between them.

A remark on this clonotype: Since no conserved phenylalanine or tryptophan closes the CDR3, a read error is the likely cause. No DNA is shown, since the ends of the CDR3 on it are uncertain; the CDR3 is the one TCRdb lists. The V and J genes are TRBV9 and TRBJ2-4. The CDR3 is 12 residues long, counting both termini. From germline, CDR1 is SGDLS and CDR2 YYNGEE. CDR3 loop: CASSVARSTKYT.

Worth noting for this clonotype: The CDR3 ends on some other residue instead of the conserved phenylalanine or tryptophan, so this is likely a read error. Because the CDR3's place on the DNA is in doubt, the DNA is left out and the CDR3 is given as listed by TCRdb. The chain carries TRBV7-8 and TRBJ2-1; the table's D gene call, TRBD2, was not cross checked with the DNA. The germline gives CDR1 SGHVS, CDR2 FQNEAQ. The CDR3 numbers 13 amino acids, ends counted. The CDR3 reads CASSLDASESCTD.

On this clonotype: The junction shows a germline mismatch at one end, possibly a read error. The chain couples TRBV7-8 to TRBJ1-2; D possibly corresponds to TRBD1 (6 bases). Germline CDR1 and CDR2: SGHVS and FQNEAQ. This CDR3 comprises 16 residues. CDR3 loop: CASSLAGGGVAYGYTF. CDR3 nucleotide sequence: TGTGCCAGCAGCTTAGCGGGGGGCGGGGTTGCGTATGGTTACACCTTC.

This clonotype was picked up a small number of times. Without the conserved terminal phenylalanine or tryptophan, this CDR3 likely stems from a read error. The limits of the CDR3 on the DNA are not certain, so only TCRdb's listed CDR3 is given. The V and J genes are TRBV2 and TRBJ2-1; TRBD1 reflects the table's D call only, with no check against the DNA. Germline V gene data show CDR1 as SNHLY and CDR2 as FYNNEI. Including both end residues, the CDR3 is 16 amino acids long. The CDR3 is CASGDGGTDTQYFGSV.

V is TRBV5-1 and J is TRBJ2-3; TRBD2 agrees at 13 bases. V gave up 4 bases and J gave up 3 bases; unmatched junction bases: 11. In germline, CDR1 is SGHRS, CDR2 YFSETQ. This CDR3 is 18 amino acids long. The CDR3 nucleotides read TGCGCCAGCAGCCCGTTCCCAGGGACTAGCGGGGTAACAGATACGCAGTATTTT. Protein product: CASSPFPGTSGVTDTQYF.

As for this clonotype: As the CDR3 is not closed by the conserved phenylalanine or tryptophan, this likely results from a read error. The limits of the CDR3 on the DNA are not certain, so only TCRdb's listed CDR3 is given. This rearrangement joins TRBV2 to TRBJ2-5; TRBD2, as called in the table, went unchecked against the DNA. The CDR3 totals 14 residues, both ends included. CDR1 is SNHLY and CDR2 is FYNNEI in the germline V gene. This CDR3 reads CANGVAAKQETQYV.

This chain uses TRBV5-6 with TRBJ2-3; D may match TRBD1 or TRBD2 (5 bases each). The CDR3 length is 13 residues. Germline V lookup: CDR1 SGHDT, CDR2 YYEEEE. V lost 4 bases to trimming and J lost 11 bases, with 17 bases between them. The CDR3 sequence is CASSVERDGLQYF. The CDR3 coding sequence is TGTGCCAGCAGCGTGGAGAGGGACGGGCTGCAGTATTTT.

With respect to this clonotype: The conserved final phenylalanine or tryptophan is absent from the CDR3, which likely points to a read error. It is unclear where the CDR3 begins or ends on the DNA, so no DNA is shown, and the CDR3 is as TCRdb lists it. The genes are TRBV7-7 and TRBJ2-1; TRBD1 is taken as the D call from the table, unchecked against the DNA. The CDR3 has 13 residues if both end residues are counted. Per germline, CDR1 SSHAT and CDR2 FNYEAQ (reference sequence). Here the CDR3 reads CAVRDGANHEQFG.

V gene TRBV5-8 combines with J gene TRBJ1-2; no clear D gene. Germline V gene data show CDR1 as SGHTS and CDR2 as YDEGEE. The CDR3 is 14 residues long. V shed 4 bases and J shed 3 bases, with 13 bases lying between them. CDR3 DNA sequence: TGTGCCAGCAGCGTTACTAAGGCCTACTATGGCTACACCTTC. It encodes CASSVTKAYYGYTF.

With respect to this clonotype: The junction differs from germline at one of its ends, possibly a read error. In nucleotides, the CDR3 is TGTGCCAGCGGGGTCGGGGGCACAGATACGCATGAATTT. Amino acid sequence: CASGVGGTDTHEF. The V gene is TRBV2, the J gene TRBJ2-3; D is possibly TRBD1 or TRBD2 (6 bases each). From germline, CDR1 is SNHLY and CDR2 FYNNEI. The length of the CDR3 is 13 residues.

V gene TRBV7-8 combines with J gene TRBJ2-7; possible D gene TRBD1, 5 bases. The CDR3 extends over 14 amino acids. Per the germline V gene, CDR1 is SGHVS and CDR2 is FQNEAQ. V shed 6 bases and J shed 9 bases, with 21 bases lying between them. Written as DNA, the CDR3 is TGTGCCAGCAGTTTCGTGCAGGGTAACGACACGCAGTACTTC. Its protein product is CASSFVQGNDTQYF.

The chain has TRBV5-5 and TRBJ1-6, with 10 bases fitting TRBD1. Germline CDR1 is SGHKS and CDR2 is YYEKEE (reference sequence). The junction had 8 bases not matched to a gene; V was cut back by 4 bases and J by 7 bases. The CDR3 is 16 amino acids. Here the CDR3 DNA reads TGTGCCAGCAGCGCCAGACAGGGGGCGATCAATTCACCCCTCCACTTT. This encodes CASSARQGAINSPLHF. Full variable domain (rest looked up from reference TRBV5-5 and TRBJ1-6): DAGVTQSPTHLIKTRGQQVTLRCSPISGHKSVSWYQQVLGQGPQFIFQYYEKEERGRGNFPDRFSARQFPNYSSELNVNALLLGDSALYLCASSARQGAINSPLHFGNGTRLTVT.